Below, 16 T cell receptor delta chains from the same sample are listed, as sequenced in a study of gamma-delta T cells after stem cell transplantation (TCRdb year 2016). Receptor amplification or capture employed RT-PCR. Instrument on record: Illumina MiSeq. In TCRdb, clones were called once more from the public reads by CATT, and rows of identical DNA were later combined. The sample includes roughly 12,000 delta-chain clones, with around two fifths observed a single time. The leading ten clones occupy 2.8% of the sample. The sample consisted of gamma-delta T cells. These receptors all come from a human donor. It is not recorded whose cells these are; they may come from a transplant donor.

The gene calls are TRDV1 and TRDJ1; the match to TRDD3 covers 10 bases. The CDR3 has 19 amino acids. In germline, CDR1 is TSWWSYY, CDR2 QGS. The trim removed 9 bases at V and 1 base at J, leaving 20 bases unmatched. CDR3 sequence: CALFFTGALGDVSTDKLIF. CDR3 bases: TGTGCTCTGTTCTTCACGGGGGCACTGGGGGATGTAAGCACCGATAAACTCATCTTT.

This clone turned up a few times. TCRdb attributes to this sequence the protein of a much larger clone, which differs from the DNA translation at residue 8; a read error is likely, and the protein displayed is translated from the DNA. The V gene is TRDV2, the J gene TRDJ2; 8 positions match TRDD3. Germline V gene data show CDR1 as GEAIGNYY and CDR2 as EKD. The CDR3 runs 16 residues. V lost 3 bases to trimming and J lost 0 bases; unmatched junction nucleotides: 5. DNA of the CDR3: TGTGCCTGTGACGTACTGGGGGGAGCTTTGACAGCACAACTCTTCTTT. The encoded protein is CACDVLGGALTAQLFF.

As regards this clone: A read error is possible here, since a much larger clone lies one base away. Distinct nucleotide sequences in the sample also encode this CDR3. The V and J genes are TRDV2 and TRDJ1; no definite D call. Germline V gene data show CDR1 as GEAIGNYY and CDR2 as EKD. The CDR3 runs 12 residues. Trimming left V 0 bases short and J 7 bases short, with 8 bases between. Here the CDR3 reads CACDTAGGKLIF. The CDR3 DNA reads TGTGCCTGTGACACCGCCGGCGGTAAACTCATCTTT.

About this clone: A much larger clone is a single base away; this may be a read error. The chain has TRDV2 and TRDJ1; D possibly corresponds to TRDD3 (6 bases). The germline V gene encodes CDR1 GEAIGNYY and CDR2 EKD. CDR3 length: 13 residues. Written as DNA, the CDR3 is TGTGCTGCTTGGGGGCCCTCCACCGATAAACTCATCTTT. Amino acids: CAAWGPSTDKLIF.

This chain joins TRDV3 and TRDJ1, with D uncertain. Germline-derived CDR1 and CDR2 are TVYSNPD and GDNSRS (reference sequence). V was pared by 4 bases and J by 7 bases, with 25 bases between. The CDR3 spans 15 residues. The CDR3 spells CACRCYHDRTGKLIF. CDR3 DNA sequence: TGTGCCTGTAGATGTTACCATGATCGTACGGGTAAACTCATCTTT.

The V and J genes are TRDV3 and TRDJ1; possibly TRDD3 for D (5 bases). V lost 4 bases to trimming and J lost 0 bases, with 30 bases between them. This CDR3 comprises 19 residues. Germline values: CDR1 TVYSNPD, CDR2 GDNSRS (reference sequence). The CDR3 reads CASHPRRRDGRGYTDKLIF. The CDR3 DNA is TGTGCCTCCCATCCCAGGCGGAGGGATGGGAGAGGGTACACCGATAAACTCATCTTT.

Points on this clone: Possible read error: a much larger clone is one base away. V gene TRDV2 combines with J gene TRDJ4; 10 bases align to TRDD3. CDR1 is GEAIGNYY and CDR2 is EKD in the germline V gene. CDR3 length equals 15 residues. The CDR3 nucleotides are TGTGCCTGTGACACCGAGGGGGGATACGCCAGAACCCTGATCTTT. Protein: CACDTEGGYARTLIF.

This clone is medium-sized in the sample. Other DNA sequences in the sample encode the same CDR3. The CDR3 sequence is CALTSRGLGAPPGDKLIF. The CDR3 DNA reads as TGTGCTCTTACTTCCAGAGGACTGGGGGCTCCCCCAGGCGATAAACTCATCTTT. The V call is TRDV1, the J call TRDJ1; 8 bases agree with TRDD3. The germline V gene has CDR1 TSWWSYY and CDR2 QGS. The V and J ends lost 8 bases and 4 bases, in that order; junction bases with no gene match: 21. The CDR3 loop spans 18 amino acids.

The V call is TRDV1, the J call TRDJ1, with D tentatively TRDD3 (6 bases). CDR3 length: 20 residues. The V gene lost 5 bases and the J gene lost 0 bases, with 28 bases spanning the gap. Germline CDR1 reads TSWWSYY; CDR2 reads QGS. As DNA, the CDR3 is TGTGCTCTTGGGATCCGGGAGAGGCTGGGGAGTCGGAAGTACACCGATAAACTCATCTTT. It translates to CALGIRERLGSRKYTDKLIF.

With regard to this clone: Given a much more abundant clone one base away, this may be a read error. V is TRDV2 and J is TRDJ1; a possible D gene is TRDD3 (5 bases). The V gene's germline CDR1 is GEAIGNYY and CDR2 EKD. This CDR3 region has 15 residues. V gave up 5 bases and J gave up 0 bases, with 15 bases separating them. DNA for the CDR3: TGTGCCTGTGTCTGGGAGAAGCCGTACACCGATAAACTCATCTTT. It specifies CACVWEKPYTDKLIF.

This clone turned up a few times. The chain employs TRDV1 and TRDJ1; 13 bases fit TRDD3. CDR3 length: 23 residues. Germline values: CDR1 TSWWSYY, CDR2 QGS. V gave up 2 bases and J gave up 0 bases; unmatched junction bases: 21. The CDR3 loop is CALGESSPFQYWGIRGYTDKLIF. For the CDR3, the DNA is TGTGCTCTTGGGGAATCTAGCCCTTTCCAGTACTGGGGGATACGCGGGTACACCGATAAACTCATCTTT.

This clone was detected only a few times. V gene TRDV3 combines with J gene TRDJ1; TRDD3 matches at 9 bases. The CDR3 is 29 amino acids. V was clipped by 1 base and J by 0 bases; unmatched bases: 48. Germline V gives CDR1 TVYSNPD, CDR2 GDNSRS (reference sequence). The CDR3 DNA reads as TGTGCCTTTACACCCTTTTTCCTCGGCCTTTGGGTACTTGAGAACACGTTCGGGGATACGCCGTTGTACACCGATAAACTCATCTTT. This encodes CAFTPFFLGLWVLENTFGDTPLYTDKLIF.

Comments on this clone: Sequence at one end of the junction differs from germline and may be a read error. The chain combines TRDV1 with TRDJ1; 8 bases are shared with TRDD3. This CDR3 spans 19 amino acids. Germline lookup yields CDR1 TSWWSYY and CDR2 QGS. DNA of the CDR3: TGTGCTCTTGGGGAACTCGGCCGTACTGGGGGTGCGTACACCGATAAACACATCTTT. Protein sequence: CALGELGRTGGAYTDKHIF.

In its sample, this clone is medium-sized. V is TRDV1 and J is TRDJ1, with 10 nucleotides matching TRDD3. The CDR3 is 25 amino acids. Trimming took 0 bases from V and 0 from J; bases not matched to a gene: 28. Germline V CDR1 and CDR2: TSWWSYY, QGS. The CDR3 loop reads CALGELSRVPWSYWGIMSYTDKLIF. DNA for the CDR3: TGTGCTCTTGGGGAACTTTCCCGGGTTCCTTGGTCGTACTGGGGGATTATGTCGTACACCGATAAACTCATCTTT.

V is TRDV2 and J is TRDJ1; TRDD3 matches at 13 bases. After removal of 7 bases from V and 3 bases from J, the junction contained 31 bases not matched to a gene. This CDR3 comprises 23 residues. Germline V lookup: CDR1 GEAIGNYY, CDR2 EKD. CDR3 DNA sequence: TGTGCCTGGCAGATCGGCCTTCCTACGTTGGAGGGATACTGGGGGATACGTCCCGATAAACTCATCTTT. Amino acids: CAWQIGLPTLEGYWGIRPDKLIF.

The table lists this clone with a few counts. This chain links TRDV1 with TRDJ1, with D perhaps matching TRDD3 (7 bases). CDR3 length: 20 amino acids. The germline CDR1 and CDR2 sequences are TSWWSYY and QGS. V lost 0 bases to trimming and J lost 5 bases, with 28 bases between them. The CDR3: CALGELCCMLGVNRHDKLIF. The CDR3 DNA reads TGTGCTCTTGGGGAACTCTGCTGCATGCTGGGGGTAAATAGGCATGATAAACTCATCTTT.